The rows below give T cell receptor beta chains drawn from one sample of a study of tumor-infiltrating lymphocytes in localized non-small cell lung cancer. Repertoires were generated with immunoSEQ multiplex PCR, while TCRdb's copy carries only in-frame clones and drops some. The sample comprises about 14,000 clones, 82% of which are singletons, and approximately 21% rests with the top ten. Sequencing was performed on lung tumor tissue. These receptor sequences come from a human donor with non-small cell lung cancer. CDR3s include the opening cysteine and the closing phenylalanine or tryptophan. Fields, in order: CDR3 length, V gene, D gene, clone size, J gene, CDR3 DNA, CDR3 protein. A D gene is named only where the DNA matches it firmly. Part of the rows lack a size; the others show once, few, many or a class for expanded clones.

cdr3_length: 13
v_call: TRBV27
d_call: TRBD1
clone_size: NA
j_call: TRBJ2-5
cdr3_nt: TGTGCCAGCAGTCCACAGGGGCGGGAGACCCAGTACTTC
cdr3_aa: CASSPQGRETQYF

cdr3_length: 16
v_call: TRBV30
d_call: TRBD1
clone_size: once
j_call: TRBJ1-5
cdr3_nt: TGTGCCTGGAGTGTACAGGGCAGGGGGCGGAATCAGCCCCAGCATTTT
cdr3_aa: CAWSVQGRGRNQPQHF

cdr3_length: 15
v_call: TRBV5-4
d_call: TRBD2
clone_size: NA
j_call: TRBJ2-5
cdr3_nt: TGTGCCAGCAGCTTCAAGCGGGAGGGCCTGGAGACCCAGTACTTC
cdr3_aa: CASSFKREGLETQYF

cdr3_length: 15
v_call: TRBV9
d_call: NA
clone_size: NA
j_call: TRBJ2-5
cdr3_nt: TGTGCCAGCAGCCCCTTCGGGCAGCCACAAGAGACCCAGTACTTC
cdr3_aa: CASSPFGQPQETQYF

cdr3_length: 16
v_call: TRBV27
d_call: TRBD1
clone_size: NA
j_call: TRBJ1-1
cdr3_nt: TGTGCCAGCAGTCCCTGGGGCCGACAGGGTGGCACTGAAGCTTTCTTT
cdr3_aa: CASSPWGRQGGTEAFF

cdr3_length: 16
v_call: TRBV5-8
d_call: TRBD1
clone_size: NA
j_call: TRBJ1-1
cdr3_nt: TGTGCCAGCAGCCCGGGGACAGGGGGCGCGGGCACTGAAGCTTTCTTT
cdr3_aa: CASSPGTGGAGTEAFF

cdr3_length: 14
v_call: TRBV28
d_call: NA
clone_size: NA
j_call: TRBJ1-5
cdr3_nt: TGTGCCAGCAGCAATACAGGGTCGGCTCAGCCCCAGCATTTT
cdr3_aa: CASSNTGSAQPQHF

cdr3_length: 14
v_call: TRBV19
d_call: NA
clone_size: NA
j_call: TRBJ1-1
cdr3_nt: TGTGCCAGTAGAATACTACAGGGTGGCGCTGAAGCTTTCTTT
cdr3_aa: CASRILQGGAEAFF

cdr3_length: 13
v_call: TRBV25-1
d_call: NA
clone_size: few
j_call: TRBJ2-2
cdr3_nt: TGTGCCAGCAGTGAATACGGGCCCGGGGAGCTGTTTTTT
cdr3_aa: CASSEYGPGELFF

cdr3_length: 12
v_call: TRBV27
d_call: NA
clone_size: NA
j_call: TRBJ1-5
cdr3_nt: TGTGCCAGCACTCTTAGCAATCAGCCCCAGCATTTT
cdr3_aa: CASTLSNQPQHF

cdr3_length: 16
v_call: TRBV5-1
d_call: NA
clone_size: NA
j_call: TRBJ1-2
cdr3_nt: TGCGCCAGCAGCTTGGCGTCAGATCCCCTTAACTATGGCTACACCTTC
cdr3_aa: CASSLASDPLNYGYTF

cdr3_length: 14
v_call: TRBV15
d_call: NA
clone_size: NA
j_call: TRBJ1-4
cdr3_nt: TGTGCCACCAGCGCCGGAGCAACTAATGAAAAACTGTTTTTT
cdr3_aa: CATSAGATNEKLFF

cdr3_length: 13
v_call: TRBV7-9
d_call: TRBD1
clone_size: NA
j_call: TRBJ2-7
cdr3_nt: TGTGCCAGCAGCACCTGGGACAGGTTCGAGCAGTACTTC
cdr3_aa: CASSTWDRFEQYF

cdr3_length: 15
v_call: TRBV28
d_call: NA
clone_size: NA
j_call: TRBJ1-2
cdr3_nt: TGTGCCAGCAGTTCTCAGGGTTTCGGAAACTATGGCTACACCTTC
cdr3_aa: CASSSQGFGNYGYTF

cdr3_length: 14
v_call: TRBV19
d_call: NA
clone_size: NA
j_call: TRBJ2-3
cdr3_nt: TGTGCCAGTAGTCTAAGACAGATTCAGGATACGCAGTATTTT
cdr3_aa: CASSLRQIQDTQYF

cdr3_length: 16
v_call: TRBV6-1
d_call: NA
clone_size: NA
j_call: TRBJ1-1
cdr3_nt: TGTGCCAGCAGTGAAGCCCCCGGAGGGACGAACACTGAAGCTTTCTTT
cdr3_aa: CASSEAPGGTNTEAFF

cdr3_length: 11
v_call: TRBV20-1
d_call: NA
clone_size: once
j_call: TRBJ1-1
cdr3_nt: TGCAGTGCTCTAACTGGGACTGAAGCTTTCTTT
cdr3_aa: CSALTGTEAFF

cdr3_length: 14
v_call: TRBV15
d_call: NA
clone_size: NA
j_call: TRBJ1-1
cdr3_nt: TGTGCCACCAGCAGAACTACAGTGAACACTGAAGCTTTCTTT
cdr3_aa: CATSRTTVNTEAFF

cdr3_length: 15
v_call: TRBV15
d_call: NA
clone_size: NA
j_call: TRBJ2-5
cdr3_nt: TGTGCCACCAGCAGAGGGGCGGACCATGGGGAGACCCAGTACTTC
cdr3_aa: CATSRGADHGETQYF

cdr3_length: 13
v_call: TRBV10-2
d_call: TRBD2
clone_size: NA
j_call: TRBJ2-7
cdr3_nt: TGCGCCAGCAGTGTAGCGGGAAACTACGAGCAGTACTTC
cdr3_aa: CASSVAGNYEQYF

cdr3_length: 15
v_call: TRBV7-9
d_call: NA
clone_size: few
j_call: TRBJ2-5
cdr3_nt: TGTGCCAGCAGCTCCAGACAGCAGCATACAGAGACCCAGTACTTC
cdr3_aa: CASSSRQQHTETQYF

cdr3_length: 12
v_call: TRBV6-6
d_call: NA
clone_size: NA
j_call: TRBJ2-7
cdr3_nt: TGTGCCAGCAGCCCACTGACCTACGAGCAGTACTTC
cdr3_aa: CASSPLTYEQYF

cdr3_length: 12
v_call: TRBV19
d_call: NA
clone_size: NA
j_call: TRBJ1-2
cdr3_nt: TGTGCCAGTAGAGGCTTTTCACTTGGCTACACCTTC
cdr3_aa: CASRGFSLGYTF

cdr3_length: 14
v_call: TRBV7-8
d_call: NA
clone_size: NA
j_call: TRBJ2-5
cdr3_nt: TGTGCCAGCAGCTTTGTGGCTCCCCCCAAGACCCAGTACTTC
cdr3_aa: CASSFVAPPKTQYF

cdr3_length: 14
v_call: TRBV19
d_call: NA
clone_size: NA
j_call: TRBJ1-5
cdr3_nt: TGTGCCAGCGCCTTAAATGGCGGTAATCGACCCCAGCATTTT
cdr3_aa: CASALNGGNRPQHF

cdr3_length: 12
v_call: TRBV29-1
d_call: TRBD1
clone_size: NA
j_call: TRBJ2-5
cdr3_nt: TGCAGCGTAGGACAGGGTCAAGAGACCCAGTACTTC
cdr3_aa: CSVGQGQETQYF

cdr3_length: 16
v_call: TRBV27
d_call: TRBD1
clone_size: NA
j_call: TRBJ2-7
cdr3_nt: TGTGCCAGCACCCCAAGGTTTTGGGACAGGGGGACGGGGCAGTACTTC
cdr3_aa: CASTPRFWDRGTGQYF

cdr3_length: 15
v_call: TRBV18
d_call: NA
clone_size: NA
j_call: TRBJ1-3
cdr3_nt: TGTGCCAGCTCACCACAGACCACCGCAGGAAACACCATATATTTT
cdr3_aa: CASSPQTTAGNTIYF

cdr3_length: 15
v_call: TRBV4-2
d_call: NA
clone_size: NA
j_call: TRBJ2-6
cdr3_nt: TGTGCCAGCACCCTAACAGGGACCGGGGCCAACGTCCTGACTTTC
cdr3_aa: CASTLTGTGANVLTF

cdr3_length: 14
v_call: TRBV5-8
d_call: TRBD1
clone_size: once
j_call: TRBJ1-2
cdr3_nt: TGTGCCAGCAGCCAGACCCGACAGGGGGCTAGCTACACCTTC
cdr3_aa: CASSQTRQGASYTF

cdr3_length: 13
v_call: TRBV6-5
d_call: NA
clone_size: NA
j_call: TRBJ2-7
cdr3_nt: TGTGCCAGCAGTTATGGGGTTGCCTACGAGCAGTACTTC
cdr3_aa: CASSYGVAYEQYF

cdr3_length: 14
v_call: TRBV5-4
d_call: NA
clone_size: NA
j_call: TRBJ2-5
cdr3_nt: TGTGCCAGCAGCCCAGGGGGTCGGGGGGAGACCCAGTACTTC
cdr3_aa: CASSPGGRGETQYF

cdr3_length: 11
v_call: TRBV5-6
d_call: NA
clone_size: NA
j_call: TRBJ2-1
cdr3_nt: TGTGCCAGCAGCTTATCGGGTGAGCAGTTCTTC
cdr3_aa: CASSLSGEQFF

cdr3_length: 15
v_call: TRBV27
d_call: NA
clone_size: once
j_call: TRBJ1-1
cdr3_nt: TGTGCCAGCAGTTTATTGGGGGCGATGAACACTGAAGCTTTCTTT
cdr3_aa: CASSLLGAMNTEAFF

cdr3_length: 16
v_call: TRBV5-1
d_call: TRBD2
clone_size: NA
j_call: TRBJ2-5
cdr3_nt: TGCGCCAGCAGTAAAGGACTAGCGGGAGTCGGGGAGACCCAGTACTTC
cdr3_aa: CASSKGLAGVGETQYF

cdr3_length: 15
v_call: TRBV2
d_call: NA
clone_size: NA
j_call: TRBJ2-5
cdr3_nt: TGTGCCAGCAAGTCCCCCACGGGAAGTCGGGAGACCCAGTACTTC
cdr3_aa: CASKSPTGSRETQYF

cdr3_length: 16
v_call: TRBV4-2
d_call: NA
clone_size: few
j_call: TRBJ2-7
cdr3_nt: TGTGCCAGCAGCCAAGATCCCCAGGGTGACGGCTACGAGCAGTACTTC
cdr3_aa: CASSQDPQGDGYEQYF

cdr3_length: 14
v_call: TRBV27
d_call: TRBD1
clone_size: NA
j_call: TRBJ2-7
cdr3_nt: TGTGCCAGCAGCTTCGGGACAGGGCCCTACGAGCAGTACTTC
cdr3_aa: CASSFGTGPYEQYF